The entry that follows covers one TCR beta chain sequence. The sample originates from a study of T-cell reconstitution after alpha-beta-depleted transplantation in children. The junction had 5 bases not matched to a gene; V was cut back by 6 bases and J by 4 bases. The germline V gene encodes CDR1 SGHKS and CDR2 YYEKEE (reference sequence). The CDR3 is 14 residues long. Unique molecular identifiers were built into the TCRbeta library. TCRdb used MiXCR to reprocess the PCR reads, holding one entry per CDR3 protein. Of some 400,000 distinct CDR3 sequences in the sample, approximately 20% were seen once.

This chain uses TRBV5-5 with TRBJ2-2, with 8 bases that match TRBD1. Sequenced material: PBMCs from the stem cell graft donor, taken from the stem cell graft. The sequence derives from a human donor who donated a stem cell graft to a child with acute myeloid leukemia. CDR3 in DNA: TGTGCCAGCACCTGGACAGGGAGCACCGGGGAGCTGTTTTTT. Translating gives CASTWTGSTGELFF.